The entry that follows covers one T cell receptor beta chain sequence. Its antigen is currently unknown. Amplification used 60 Vbeta primers and 13 Jbeta primers. The method was immunoSEQ multiplex PCR; TCRdb's version includes in-frame clones alone and lacks a portion of them. The sample carries over 80,000 clones, over 60% recorded once. This entry is derived from a study of cytomegalovirus exposure and HLA in healthy donors. Background on the study: Out of 150 million to 200 million T cells, an earlier analysis found about 100 million unique TCR beta sequences in total. Findings and limits, study-wide: Per published accounts, TCR beta sequences correctly predicted the HLA-A and HLA-B alleles of most subjects.

This CDR3 contains 15 residues. Trimming pared 1 base from V and 6 bases from J, leaving 13 bases between. Germline V gene data show CDR1 as SGHTA and CDR2 as FQGNSA. This rearrangement joins TRBV7-2 to TRBJ2-1, with D possibly matching TRBD2 (5 bases). This receptor was taken from a female donor in good health and CMV-seronegative. The material sequenced was PBMCs. In DNA, the CDR3 is TGTGCCAGCAGCTTAGTAGCAGCCGGAGGCAATGAGCAGTTCTTC. It encodes CASSLVAAGGNEQFF.